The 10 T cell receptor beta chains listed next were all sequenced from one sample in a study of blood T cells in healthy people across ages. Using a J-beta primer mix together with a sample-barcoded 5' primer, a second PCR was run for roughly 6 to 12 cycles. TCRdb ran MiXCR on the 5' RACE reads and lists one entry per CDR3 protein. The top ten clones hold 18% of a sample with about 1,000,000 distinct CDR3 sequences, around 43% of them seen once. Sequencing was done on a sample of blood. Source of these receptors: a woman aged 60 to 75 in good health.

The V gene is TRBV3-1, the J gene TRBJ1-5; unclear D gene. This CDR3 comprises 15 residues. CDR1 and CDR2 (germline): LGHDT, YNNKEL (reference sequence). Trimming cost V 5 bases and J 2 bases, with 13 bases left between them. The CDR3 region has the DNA TGTGCCAGCAGCTCCCGCGGGGATGGCAATCAGCCCCAGCATTTT. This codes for CASSSRGDGNQPQHF. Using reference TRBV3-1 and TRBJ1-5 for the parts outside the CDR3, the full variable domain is DTAVSQTPKYLVTQMGNDKSIKCEQNLGHDTMYWYKQDSKKFLKIMFSYNNKELIINETVPNRFSPKSPDKAHLNLHINSLELGDSAVYFCASSSRGDGNQPQHFGDGTRLSIL.

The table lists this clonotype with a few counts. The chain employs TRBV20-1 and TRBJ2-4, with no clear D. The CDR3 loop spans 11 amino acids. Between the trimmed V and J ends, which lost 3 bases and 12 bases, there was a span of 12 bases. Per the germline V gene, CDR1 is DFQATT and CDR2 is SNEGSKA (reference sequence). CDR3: CSASPPTGQYF. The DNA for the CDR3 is TGCAGTGCTAGCCCACCGACGGGTCAGTACTTC.

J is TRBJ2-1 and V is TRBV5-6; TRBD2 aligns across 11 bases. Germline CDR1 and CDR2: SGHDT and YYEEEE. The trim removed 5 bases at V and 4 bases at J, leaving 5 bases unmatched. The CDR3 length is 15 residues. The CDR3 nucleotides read TGTGCCAGCAGGCAGGGACTAGCGGAATACAATGAGCAGTTCTTC. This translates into CASRQGLAEYNEQFF.

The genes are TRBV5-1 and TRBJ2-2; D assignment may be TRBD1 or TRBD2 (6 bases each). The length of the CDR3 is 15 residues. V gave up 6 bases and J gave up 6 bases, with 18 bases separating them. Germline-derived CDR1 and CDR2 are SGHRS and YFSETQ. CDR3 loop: CASNHVQGGAGELFF. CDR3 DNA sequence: TGCGCCAGCAATCACGTACAGGGAGGCGCCGGGGAGCTGTTTTTT.

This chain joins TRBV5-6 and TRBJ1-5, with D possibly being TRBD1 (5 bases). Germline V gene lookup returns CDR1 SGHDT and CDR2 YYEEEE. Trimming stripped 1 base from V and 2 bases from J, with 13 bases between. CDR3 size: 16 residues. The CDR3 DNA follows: TGTGCCAGCAGCTTGTTCGGGGGGGGTGGCAATCAGCCCCAGCATTTT. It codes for CASSLFGGGGNQPQHF.

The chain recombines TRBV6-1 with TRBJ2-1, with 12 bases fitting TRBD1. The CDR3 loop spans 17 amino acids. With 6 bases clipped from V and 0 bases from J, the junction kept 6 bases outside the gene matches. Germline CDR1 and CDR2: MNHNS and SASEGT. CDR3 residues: CASRNLGQGASYNEQFF. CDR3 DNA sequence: TGTGCCAGCAGGAACCTGGGACAGGGGGCCTCCTACAATGAGCAGTTCTTC.

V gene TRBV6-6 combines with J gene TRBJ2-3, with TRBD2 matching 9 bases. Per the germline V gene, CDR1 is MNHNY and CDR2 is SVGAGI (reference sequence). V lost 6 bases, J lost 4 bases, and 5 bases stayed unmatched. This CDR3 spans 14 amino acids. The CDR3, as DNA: TGTGCCAGCAGACCAGCGGGAGGTGCAGATACGCAGTATTTT. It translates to CASRPAGGADTQYF.

CDR3 sequence: CASSVTGNPRKQYF. Written as DNA, the CDR3 is TGTGCCAGCAGCGTAACAGGGAACCCTCGGAAGCAGTACTTC. The chain couples TRBV9 to TRBJ2-7, with D perhaps TRBD1 (6 bases). The CDR3 loop spans 14 amino acids. Germline loops: CDR1 SGDLS, CDR2 YYNGEE. The V and J ends lost 1 base and 8 bases respectively, with 16 bases between them.

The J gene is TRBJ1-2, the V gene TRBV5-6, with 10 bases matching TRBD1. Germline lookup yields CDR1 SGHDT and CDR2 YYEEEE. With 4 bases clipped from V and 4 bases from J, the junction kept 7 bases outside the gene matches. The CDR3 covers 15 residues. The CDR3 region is CASSGPGQGFYGYTF. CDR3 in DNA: TGTGCCAGCAGCGGACCGGGACAGGGGTTCTATGGCTACACCTTC. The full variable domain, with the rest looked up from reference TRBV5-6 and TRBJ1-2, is DAGVTQSPTHLIKTRGQQVTLRCSPKSGHDTVSWYQQALGQGPQFIFQYYEEEERQRGNFPDRFSGHQFPNYSSELNVNALLLGDSALYLCASSGPGQGFYGYTFGSGTRLTVV.

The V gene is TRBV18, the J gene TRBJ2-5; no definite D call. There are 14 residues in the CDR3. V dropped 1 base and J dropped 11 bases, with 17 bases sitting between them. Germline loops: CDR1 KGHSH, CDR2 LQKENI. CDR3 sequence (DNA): TGTGCCAGCTCACCACTCGTGCGTGGAGATGAGCAGTACTTC. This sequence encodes CASSPLVRGDEQYF.